This entry concerns a single T cell receptor beta chain. Its antigen is not identified. This specimen belongs to a study of T cells in Graves' hyperthyroidism and ophthalmopathy. The CDR3 runs to 13 residues. CDR1 SQVTM and CDR2 ANQGSEA come from the germline V gene. V gave up 2 bases and J gave up 9 bases, with 17 bases separating them. Subjects with ophthalmopathy showed a Clinical Activity Score no lower than 3, a NOSPECS grade no lower than 4, and a duration shorter than 3 months. Together with thyroid ultrasound, orbital computed tomography, serum thyroxine and TRAb, clinical symptoms were used for diagnoses. From RNA transcripts, TCR beta CDR3 regions were amplified. During a first-round RT-PCR of the TCR CDR3, the HTBI primer set was used. TCRdb passed the multiplex PCR reads through MiXCR, listing each CDR3 protein once. The sample has fewer than 450,000 distinct CDR3 sequences; roughly 15% are singletons.

Whole-study results and caveats: Blood shared most expanded thyroid clonotypes above 0.001.

Sequenced material: blood. The clonotype comes from a woman aged 55-69 years with Graves' ophthalmopathy. The chain uses TRBV29-1 and TRBJ2-7; maybe TRBD1 (6 bases). The CDR3 loop reads CSVERRQDSGQYF. For the CDR3, the DNA is TGCAGCGTTGAAAGGAGACAGGACTCCGGGCAGTACTTC.